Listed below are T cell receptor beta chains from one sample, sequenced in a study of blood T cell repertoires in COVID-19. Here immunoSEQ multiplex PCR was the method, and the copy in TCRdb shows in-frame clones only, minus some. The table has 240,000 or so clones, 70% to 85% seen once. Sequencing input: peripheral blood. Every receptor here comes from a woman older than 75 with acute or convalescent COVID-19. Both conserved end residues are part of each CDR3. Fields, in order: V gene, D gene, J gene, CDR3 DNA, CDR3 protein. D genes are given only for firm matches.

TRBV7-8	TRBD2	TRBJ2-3	TGTGCCAGCAGCCGAACTAGCGGGGGGGCCGGTGGCGCAGATACGCAGTATTTT	CASSRTSGGAGGADTQYF
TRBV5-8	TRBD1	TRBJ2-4	TGTGCCAGCGACAGGGGTCCGGTAGGGGCCAAAAACATTCAGTACTTC	CASDRGPVGAKNIQYF
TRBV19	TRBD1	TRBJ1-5	TGTGCCAGTAGTTCGGTGTCAGGGGGCGGGCAGCCCCAGCATTTT	CASSSVSGGGQPQHF
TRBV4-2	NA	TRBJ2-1	TGTGCCAGCAGCCAAGATCGGGATTACAATGAGCAGTTCTTC	CASSQDRDYNEQFF
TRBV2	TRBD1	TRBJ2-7	TGTGCCAGCAGAGCCGGGACAGGCTACGAGCAGTACTTC	CASRAGTGYEQYF
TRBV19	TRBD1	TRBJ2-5	TGTGCCAGTAGTACCGACAGGGGGACAGAGACCCAGTACTTC	CASSTDRGTETQYF
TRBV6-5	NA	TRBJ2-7	TGTGCCAGCACCCTTGGGCAGGAAAAATACGAGCAGTACTTC	CASTLGQEKYEQYF
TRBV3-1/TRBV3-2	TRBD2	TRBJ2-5	TGTGCCAGCAGCCAGACTAGCGGGGGGGCCTCCGAGACCCAGTACTTC	CASSQTSGGASETQYF
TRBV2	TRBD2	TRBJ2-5	TGTGCCAGCAGTGTCATAGCGGGGGGCGAGACCCAGTACTTC	CASSVIAGGETQYF
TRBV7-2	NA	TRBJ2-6	TGTGCCAGCAGGGCTTCTGGGGCCAACGTCCTGACTTTC	CASRASGANVLTF
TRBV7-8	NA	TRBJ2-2	TGTGCCAGCAGCTACCTCGGGGCCGGGGAGCTGTTTTTT	CASSYLGAGELFF
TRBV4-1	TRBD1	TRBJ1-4	TGCGCCAGCAGCCAAGACGAGACAGGGGGCCCCCTGAGTGAAAAACTGTTTTTT	CASSQDETGGPLSEKLFF
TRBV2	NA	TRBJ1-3	TGTGCCAGCAAACCCCGCGGGGTTGCCTCTGGAAACACCATATATTTT	CASKPRGVASGNTIYF
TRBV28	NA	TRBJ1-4	TGTGCCAGCAGTTTCGCGGGCCATGAAAAACTGTTTTTT	CASSFAGHEKLFF
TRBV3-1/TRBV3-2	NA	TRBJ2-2	TGTGCCAGCAGCCAAGTAGCGAACACCGGGGAGCTGTTTTTT	CASSQVANTGELFF
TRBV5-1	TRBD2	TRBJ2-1	TGCGCCAGCAGCTTGGGTAGGGAGGGGAACAATGAGCAGTTCTTC	CASSLGREGNNEQFF
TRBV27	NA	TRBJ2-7	TGTGCCAGCAGTTTACGGTGGGCGTTGGTCTACGAGCAGTACTTC	CASSLRWALVYEQYF
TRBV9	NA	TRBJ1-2	TGTGCCAGCAGCGTAGCGGGGGGAGACTATGGCTACACCTTC	CASSVAGGDYGYTF